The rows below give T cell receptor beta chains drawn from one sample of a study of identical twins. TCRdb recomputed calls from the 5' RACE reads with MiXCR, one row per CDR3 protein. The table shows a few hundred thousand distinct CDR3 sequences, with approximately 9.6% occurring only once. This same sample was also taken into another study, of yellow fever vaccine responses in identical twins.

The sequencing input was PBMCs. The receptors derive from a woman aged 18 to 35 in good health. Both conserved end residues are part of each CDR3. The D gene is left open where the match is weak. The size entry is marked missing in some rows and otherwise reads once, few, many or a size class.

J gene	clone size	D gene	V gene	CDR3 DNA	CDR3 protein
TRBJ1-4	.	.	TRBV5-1	TGCGCCAGCAGCTTGCGGGGGTCCATGACTAATGAAAAACTGTTTTTT	CASSLRGSMTNEKLFF
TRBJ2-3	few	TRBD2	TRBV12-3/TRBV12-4	TGTGCCAGCAGCCCGACTAGCGGGGGGGAGCCGGGTTCGCAGTATTTT	CASSPTSGGEPGSQYF
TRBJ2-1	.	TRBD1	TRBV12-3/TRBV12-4	TGTGCCAGCAGTTTGGCTCTCCGGGACAGGGCTAACAATGAGCAGTTCTTC	CASSLALRDRANNEQFF
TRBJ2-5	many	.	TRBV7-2	TGTGCCAGCAGCTTAGGCAGGGGCTTGATAGAGACCCAGTACTTC	CASSLGRGLIETQYF
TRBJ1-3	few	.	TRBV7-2	TGTGCCAGCAGCCCGAGGGGGGCAGGGTCCTCTGGAAACACCATATATTTT	CASSPRGAGSSGNTIYF
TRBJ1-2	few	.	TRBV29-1	TGCAGCGCAAAGGGGGGGAAAGCTAACTATGGCTACACCTTC	CSAKGGKANYGYTF
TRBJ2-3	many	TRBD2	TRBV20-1	TGCAGTGCTAGCGGGGGGGGGGGCACAGATACGCAGTATTTT	CSASGGGGTDTQYF
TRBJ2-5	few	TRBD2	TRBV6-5	TGTGCCAGCAGTTACTCGATTATAGCGGGGGGGCAAGAGACCCAGTACTTC	CASSYSIIAGGQETQYF
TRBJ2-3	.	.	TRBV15	TGTGCCACCAGCAGAGATCTGGGCAACACAGATACGCAGTATTTT	CATSRDLGNTDTQYF
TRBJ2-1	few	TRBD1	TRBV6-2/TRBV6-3	TGTGCCAGCAGACCCCCCCCCGGGACAGGGGGCAGGAATGAGCAGTTCTTC	CASRPPPGTGGRNEQFF
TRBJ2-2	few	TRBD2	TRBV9	TGTGCCAGCAGCGGGGCGGGGGGACACACCGGGGAGCTGTTTTTT	CASSGAGGHTGELFF
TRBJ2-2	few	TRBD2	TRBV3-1	TGTGCCAGCAGCCAATCGGCTGGTTTTGTAGCGGGGGGCCAGAACACCGGGGAGCTGTTTTTT	CASSQSAGFVAGGQNTGELFF
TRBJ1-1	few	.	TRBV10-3	TGTGCCATCAGTGAGTCGCCGGGGACGGGAGCTTTCTTT	CAISESPGTGAFF
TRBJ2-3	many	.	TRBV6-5	TGTGCCAGCAGCAGGGCGAATACGCAGTATTTT	CASSRANTQYF
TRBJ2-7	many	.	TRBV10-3	TGTGCCATCAGTGAGTGGGCACAGAACGAGCAGTACTTC	CAISEWAQNEQYF
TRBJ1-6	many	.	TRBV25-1	TGTGCCAGCAGTTGGGGGCAGTATAATTCACCCCTCCACTTT	CASSWGQYNSPLHF
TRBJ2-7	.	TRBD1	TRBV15	TGTGCCACCAGCGCCCGGGACAGGGCCTCCTACGAGCAGTACTTC	CATSARDRASYEQYF
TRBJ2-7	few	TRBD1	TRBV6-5	TGTGCCAGCAGTAAGGGACAGGGGGCGGAGTACTTC	CASSKGQGAEYF
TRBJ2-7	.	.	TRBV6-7	TGTGCCAGCAGTCTCCGGGTCCTGGTTTCCCACGAGCAGTACTTC	CASSLRVLVSHEQYF
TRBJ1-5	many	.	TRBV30	TGTGCCTGGAGTTTCGGAGGGAACAATCAGCCCCAGCATTTT	CAWSFGGNNQPQHF
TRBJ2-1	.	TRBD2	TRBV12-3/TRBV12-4	TGTGCCAGCAGCCAGGAGCGGGGGGGCCCAAATGAGCAGTTCTTC	CASSQERGGPNEQFF
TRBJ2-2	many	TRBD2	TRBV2	TGTGCCAGCAGCCCTAGCGGGGGGGCGTCCGGGGAGCTGTTTTTT	CASSPSGGASGELFF
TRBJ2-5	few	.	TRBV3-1	TGTGCCAGCAGCCAAGAAAGGCGCAGGGAGGAGACCCAGTACTTC	CASSQERRREETQYF
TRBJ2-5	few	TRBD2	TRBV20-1	TGCAGTGCTAGGGTCCTGGCGGGAGGGTCTGTGGAGACCCAGTACTTC	CSARVLAGGSVETQYF
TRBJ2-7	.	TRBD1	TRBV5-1	TGCGCCAGCAGCTCGGGACAGGGGGTTGATTCCTACGAGCAGTACTTC	CASSSGQGVDSYEQYF
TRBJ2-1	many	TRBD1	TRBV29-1	TGCAGCGTTAGACAGGGAAATGAGCAGTTCTTC	CSVRQGNEQFF
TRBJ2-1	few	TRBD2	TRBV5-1	TGCGCCAGCAGCCAGACTAGCAGCAGGGTCAATGAGCAGTTCTTC	CASSQTSSRVNEQFF
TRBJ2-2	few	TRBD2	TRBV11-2	TGTGCCAGCAGCTTAATGCGGGAGGCCGGGGAGCTGTTTTTT	CASSLMREAGELFF
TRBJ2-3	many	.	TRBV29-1	TGCAGCGTTGAAATATTTAGTAAGGTCGACTTCACAGATACGCAGTATTTT	CSVEIFSKVDFTDTQYF
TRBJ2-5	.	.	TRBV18	TGTGCCAGCTCACCAGTCGGGGGCCCAGAGACCCAGTACTTC	CASSPVGGPETQYF
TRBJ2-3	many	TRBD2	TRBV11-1	TGTGCCAGCAGCTTAGAGCGGCTAGCGGGAGTAACAGATACGCAGTATTTT	CASSLERLAGVTDTQYF
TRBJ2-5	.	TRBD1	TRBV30	TGTGCCTGGAGTGAGGGACAGGGGGCATCAGAGACCCAGTACTTC	CAWSEGQGASETQYF
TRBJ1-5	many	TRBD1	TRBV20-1	TGCAGTGCTAGTACGGGACAGGACTACCAGCCCCAGCATTTT	CSASTGQDYQPQHF
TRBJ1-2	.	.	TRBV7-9	TGTGCCAGCAGCTTAGAGGAGGAATTAGGCTACACCTTC	CASSLEEELGYTF
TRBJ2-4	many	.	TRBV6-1	TGTGCCAGTCGATGGCGGGGTGAGGACATTCAGTACTTC	CASRWRGEDIQYF
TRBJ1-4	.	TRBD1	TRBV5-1	TGCGCCAGCAGCCAGGGACAGGGGAATGCTAATGAAAAACTGTTTTTT	CASSQGQGNANEKLFF
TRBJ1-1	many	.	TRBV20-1	TGCAGTGCTAGAGATCAGGGGAGATACCCAGAAGCTTTCTTT	CSARDQGRYPEAFF
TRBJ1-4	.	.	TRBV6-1	TGTGCCAGCAGTCCCGGACCAGTACGGAAACTGTTTTTT	CASSPGPVRKLFF
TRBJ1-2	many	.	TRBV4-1	TGCGCCAGCAGCCAAGATGTGTCAGGTCGAGGCTACACCTTC	CASSQDVSGRGYTF
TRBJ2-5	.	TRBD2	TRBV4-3	TGCGCCAGCAGCCAAGATAGGTTAGCGGGAGGGCCACAGGAGACCCAGTACTTC	CASSQDRLAGGPQETQYF
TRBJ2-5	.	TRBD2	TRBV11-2	TGTGCCAGCAGCCCCGGGACTAGCGGGAGGGCCACGGAGACCCAGTACTTC	CASSPGTSGRATETQYF
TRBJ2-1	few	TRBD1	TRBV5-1	TGCGCCAGCAGCTTGGCGGGACAGGGGTACGGTGAGCAGTTCTTC	CASSLAGQGYGEQFF
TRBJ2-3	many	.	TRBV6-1	TGTGCCAGCAGTCTTCACCCGGCAGATACGCAGTATTTT	CASSLHPADTQYF